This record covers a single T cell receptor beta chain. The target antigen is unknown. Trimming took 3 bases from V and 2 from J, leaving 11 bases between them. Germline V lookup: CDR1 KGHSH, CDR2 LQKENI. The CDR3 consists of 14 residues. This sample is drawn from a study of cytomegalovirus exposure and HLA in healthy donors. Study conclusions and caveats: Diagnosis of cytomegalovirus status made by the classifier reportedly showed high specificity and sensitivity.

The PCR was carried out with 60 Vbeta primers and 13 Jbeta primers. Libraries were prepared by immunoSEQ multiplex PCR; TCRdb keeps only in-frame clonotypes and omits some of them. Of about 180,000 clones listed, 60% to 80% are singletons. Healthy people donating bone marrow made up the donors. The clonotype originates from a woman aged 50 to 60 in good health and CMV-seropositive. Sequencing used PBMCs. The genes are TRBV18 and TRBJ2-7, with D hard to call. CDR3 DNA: TGTGCCAGCTCACCCGTCACAGAAGCCTACGAGCAGTACTTC. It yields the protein CASSPVTEAYEQYF.